The sequence of this T cell receptor (beta chain) was determined in a study of blood T cells in healthy people across ages. This clonotype has only a few counts. The CDR3 length is 14 residues. The germline V gene has CDR1 WNHNN and CDR2 SYGVQD (reference sequence). Trimming cost V 0 bases and J 2 bases, with 7 bases left between them. A sample-barcoded 5' primer and a J-beta primer mix were used in a second PCR of roughly 7 to 12 cycles. MiXCR, applied by TCRdb to the 5' RACE reads, yields one record per CDR3 protein. The sample shows 450,000 to 600,000 distinct CDR3 sequences, approximately 26% of them seen only once. The same sample was also studied in work on T cells of mothers and their children.

The sequenced material came from blood. The receptor's source is a boy between 2 and 10 years old in good health. The V call is TRBV10-1, the J call TRBJ2-5; no reliable D call. The CDR3 nucleotides are TGCGCCAGCAGTGAGTCGGGAATTCAAGAGACCCAGTACTTC. Its protein is CASSESGIQETQYF.